Each of the 26 T cell receptor beta chains below was sequenced from the same sample in a study of T cell changes during pregnancy in multiple sclerosis. Produced via immunoSEQ multiplex PCR; TCRdb's table is partial and in-frame only. The sample contains under 130,000 clones, roughly nine tenths of which appear only once. The sequenced sample was peripheral blood, obtained after pregnancy. Receptors were obtained from a female donor with multiple sclerosis, enrolled in a pregnancy study.

The genes are TRBV4-1 and TRBJ1-4; tentative D call: TRBD1 (5 bases). The germline V and J ends were trimmed by 5 bases and 5 bases, with 15 bases remaining between them. The CDR3 sequence is 15 residues long. Germline CDR1 and CDR2: MGHRA and YSYEKL. The CDR3 here is CASSVPGGTNEKLFF. The CDR3 nucleotides read TGCGCCAGCAGCGTTCCCGGAGGGACCAATGAAAAACTGTTTTTT.

The J gene is TRBJ2-5, the V gene TRBV9; D ambiguous. V was shortened by 0 bases and J by 4 bases, with 16 bases between the two germline ends. The V gene's germline CDR1 is SGDLS and CDR2 YYNGEE. The CDR3 is 16 amino acids. CDR3 in amino acids: CASSVGPPGRRETQYF. For the CDR3, the DNA is TGTGCCAGCAGCGTAGGCCCACCCGGAAGGAGAGAGACCCAGTACTTC.

This clone has just a few counts. The chain carries TRBV27 and TRBJ1-2; the D is unclear. V was clipped by 6 bases and J by 0 bases, with 14 bases between them. Germline V gives CDR1 MNHEY, CDR2 SMNVEV (reference sequence). CDR3 length equals 15 residues. CDR3 DNA: TGTGCCAGCAGCCCTACGACACTAGCTAACTATGGCTACACCTTC. Translation gives CASSPTTLANYGYTF.

The rearrangement joins TRBV18 to TRBJ2-2; tentatively, D is TRBD2 (5 bases). The length of the CDR3 is 17 residues. The germline gives CDR1 KGHSH, CDR2 LQKENI. Trimming removed 6 bases at V and 7 bases at J, with 24 bases between. The CDR3 nucleotides are TGTGCCAGCTCTCCCATCGGCATCGGCTCGGCGGGCGGGGAGCTGTTTTTT. Translation: CASSPIGIGSAGGELFF.

The V and J genes are TRBV7-2 and TRBJ2-1; D is unresolved. CDR3 size: 11 residues. V dropped 2 bases and J dropped 8 bases, with 4 bases sitting between them. Germline CDR1 reads SGHTA; CDR2 reads FQGNSA. The CDR3 DNA sequence: TGTGCCAGCAGCTTACTCTATGAGCAGTTCTTC. It yields the protein CASSLLYEQFF.

The rearrangement joins TRBV7-8 to TRBJ2-7; D might be TRBD2 (5 bases). Trimming removed 5 bases from V and 7 bases from J, with 15 bases in between. CDR3 size: 13 residues. Germline loops: CDR1 SGHVS, CDR2 FQNEAQ. The CDR3, as DNA: TGTGCCAGCAGCCCACGGGGTAAACCGGAGCAGTACTTC. This sequence encodes CASSPRGKPEQYF.

This chain links TRBV6-1 with TRBJ2-5, with D hard to call. Germline V gene lookup returns CDR1 MNHNS and CDR2 SASEGT. The CDR3 runs to 13 residues. Trimming took 5 bases from V and 4 from J, leaving 11 bases between them. The chain's CDR3 is CASSKTPVETQYF. The CDR3 DNA is TGTGCCAGCAGTAAAACGCCGGTAGAGACCCAGTACTTC.

This clone occurred once. The chain carries TRBV5-8 and TRBJ1-5, with 7 bases aligning to TRBD1. The germline V gene has CDR1 SGHTS and CDR2 YDEGEE. This CDR3 is built from 14 residues. The V segment lost 4 bases and the J segment 2 bases; nucleotides outside the gene matches: 3. DNA for the CDR3: TGTGCCAGCAGCCACAGGGGAGGCAATCAGCCCCAGCATTTT. Protein: CASSHRGGNQPQHF.

The chain employs TRBV7-3 and TRBJ1-1; 8 bases match TRBD1. Germline values: CDR1 SGHTA, CDR2 FQGTGA. There are 12 residues in the CDR3. The ends lost 5 bases at V and 4 bases at J; junction bases unmatched: 0. The CDR3 DNA reads as TGTGCCAGCAGCACAGGGGGCACTGAAGCTTTCTTT. Amino acids: CASSTGGTEAFF.

This chain links TRBV5-1 with TRBJ1-1; 7 positions agree with TRBD1. CDR3 length: 16 amino acids. J gave up 2 bases and V 4 bases, and 11 bases lay outside the gene matches. From germline, CDR1 is SGHRS and CDR2 YFSETQ. The CDR3 reads CASSPPTGPANTEAFF. The CDR3 DNA reads TGCGCCAGCAGCCCGCCGACAGGGCCGGCAAACACTGAAGCTTTCTTT. The whole variable domain, remainder taken from reference TRBV5-1 and TRBJ1-1, is KAGVTQTPRYLIKTRGQQVTLSCSPISGHRSVSWYQQTPGQGLQFLFEYFSETQRNKGNFPGRFSGRQFSNSRSEMNVSTLELGDSALYLCASSPPTGPANTEAFFGQGTRLTVV.

This chain links TRBV2 with TRBJ2-5; possible D gene TRBD2, 7 bases. V was cut by 7 bases and J by 0 bases, with 12 bases left in between. Germline loops: CDR1 SNHLY, CDR2 FYNNEI. This CDR3 region has 14 residues. This CDR3 is CASKEGGYQETQYF. CDR3 coding DNA: TGTGCCAGCAAAGAGGGGGGGTACCAAGAGACCCAGTACTTC.

The chain combines TRBV5-6 with TRBJ2-1; TRBD1 matches 7 bases. V was pared by 4 bases and J by 6 bases, with 4 bases of the junction left unmatched. CDR1 and CDR2 from the germline V gene are SGHDT and YYEEEE. CDR3 length: 13 amino acids. DNA of the CDR3: TGTGCCAGCAGCCCTGGACAGGCCAATGAGCAGTTCTTC. As protein: CASSPGQANEQFF.

The chain joins TRBV18 to TRBJ2-7; a weak D match, TRBD1 (6 bases). Germline V gene sequence: CDR1 KGHSH, CDR2 LQKENI. Trimming shortened V by 2 bases and J by 3 bases, and 14 bases separated the two germline ends. This CDR3 region has 15 residues. CDR3 loop: CASSPSAGVSYEQYF. Written as DNA, the CDR3 is TGTGCCAGCTCACCATCTGCAGGGGTTAGCTACGAGCAGTACTTC.

The rearrangement uses TRBV5-6 and TRBJ1-1, with TRBD1 identical over 10 bases. The trim removed 5 bases at V and 0 bases at J, leaving 7 bases unmatched. This CDR3 has 16 residues. Germline assignment: CDR1 SGHDT and CDR2 YYEEEE. CDR3 sequence: CASSIPGTGVNTEAFF. As DNA, the CDR3 is TGTGCCAGCAGTATCCCGGGGACAGGGGTGAACACTGAAGCTTTCTTT. Together with reference TRBV5-6 and TRBJ1-1, the CDR3 gives the full variable domain: DAGVTQSPTHLIKTRGQQVTLRCSPKSGHDTVSWYQQALGQGPQFIFQYYEEEERQRGNFPDRFSGHQFPNYSSELNVNALLLGDSALYLCASSIPGTGVNTEAFFGQGTRLTVV.

This chain links TRBV7-9 with TRBJ2-5; 11 bases are a match to TRBD2. Germline-derived CDR1 and CDR2 are SEHNR and FQNEAQ (reference sequence). Unmatched junction bases numbered 13, after V lost 3 bases and J lost 4 bases. This CDR3 region has 18 residues. The CDR3 bases are TGTGCCAGCAGCTTGTCTATAGCGGGGGGGCTTGAAGTAGAGACCCAGTACTTC. Its translation is CASSLSIAGGLEVETQYF.

V and J are TRBV4-2 and TRBJ2-3; tentatively, D is TRBD2 (6 bases). CDR1 and CDR2 (germline): LGHNA, YNFKEQ. Between the trimmed V and J ends, which lost 0 bases and 1 base, there was a span of 14 bases. This CDR3 is 17 amino acids long. The CDR3 loop reads CASSQDLTRRGTDTQYF. The CDR3 region has the DNA TGTGCCAGCAGCCAAGATCTGACTAGAAGGGGCACAGATACGCAGTATTTT.

V and J are TRBV5-6 and TRBJ2-7, with D tentatively TRBD2 (5 bases). CDR1 is SGHDT, CDR2 YYEEEE, per germline. The V and J ends lost 6 bases and 2 bases respectively, with 12 bases between them. The CDR3 is 13 residues long. CDR3: CASTVWGAYEQYF. Here the CDR3 DNA reads TGTGCCAGCACCGTTTGGGGAGCCTACGAGCAGTACTTC.

The chain recombines TRBV27 with TRBJ2-5; TRBD1 matches at 7 bases. J was trimmed by 2 bases and V by 6 bases; bases with no gene match: 3. Germline CDR1 is MNHEY and CDR2 is SMNVEV (reference sequence). This CDR3 spans 13 amino acids. In DNA form, the CDR3 reads TGTGCCAGCAGCAAGGGACAGCAAGAGACCCAGTACTTC. It codes for CASSKGQQETQYF.

Worth noting for this clone: Other DNA sequences within the sample encode an identical CDR3. The gene calls are TRBV27 and TRBJ1-2, with D possibly being TRBD1 (5 bases). The CDR3 is made up of 13 amino acids. V lost 2 bases, J lost 4 bases, and 8 bases lay in between. Germline-derived CDR1 and CDR2 are MNHEY and SMNVEV (reference sequence). The CDR3 coding sequence is TGTGCCAGCAGTTTAGGCCAGGGCTATGGCTACACCTTC. The encoded protein is CASSLGQGYGYTF.

The J gene is TRBJ1-2, the V gene TRBV5-1; 11 bases align to TRBD1. V shed 3 bases and J 7 bases; nucleotides not matched to a gene: 5. Germline CDR1 and CDR2: SGHRS and YFSETQ. The length of the CDR3 is 14 residues. This chain's CDR3 is CASSSGTGGSGYTF. In nucleotides, the CDR3 is TGCGCCAGCAGCTCCGGGACAGGGGGATCTGGCTACACCTTC.

The V call is TRBV29-1, the J call TRBJ2-7, with 9 bases lining up with TRBD1. Losses at the gene ends were 6 bases for V and 0 bases for J; bases not matched to a gene: 6. The CDR3 totals 14 residues. Germline assignment: CDR1 SQVTM and CDR2 ANQGSEA. CDR3 sequence reads: CSVQQGAGSYEQYF. DNA of the CDR3: TGCAGCGTCCAACAGGGGGCAGGCTCCTACGAGCAGTACTTC.

This clone was observed many times. The V gene is TRBV19, the J gene TRBJ1-2; D ambiguous. The CDR3 loop spans 12 amino acids. Germline assignment: CDR1 LNHDA and CDR2 SQIVND (reference sequence). V was clipped by 8 bases and J by 4 bases, with 11 bases between them. CDR3: CASAQVGYGYTF. CDR3 bases: TGTGCCAGTGCCCAGGTTGGCTATGGCTACACCTTC.

V usage is TRBV5-1 and J usage is TRBJ1-6, with D unclear. This CDR3 has 14 residues. V was shortened by 0 bases and J by 5 bases, with 6 bases between the two germline ends. CDR1 is SGHRS, CDR2 YFSETQ, per germline. The CDR3 loop reads CASSLDGNNSPLHF. The CDR3 region has the DNA TGCGCCAGCAGCTTGGACGGGAATAATTCACCCCTCCACTTT.

V and J are TRBV27 and TRBJ1-1; 10 nucleotides line up with TRBD1. From germline, CDR1 is MNHEY and CDR2 SMNVEV (reference sequence). The CDR3 has 15 residues. Trimming removed 4 bases from V and 11 bases from J; junction bases left unmatched: 13. CDR3 sequence reads: CASSYNSGTGVRAFF. In nucleotides, the CDR3 is TGTGCCAGCAGTTACAACTCCGGGACAGGGGTTAGGGCTTTCTTT.

The V gene is TRBV10-3, the J gene TRBJ1-2; D may be TRBD1 (5 bases). The CDR3 is 13 amino acids. Trimming removed 5 bases at V and 0 bases at J, with 7 bases between. The germline V gene has CDR1 ENHRY and CDR2 SYGVKD. The CDR3 loop reads CAISPGANYGYTF. CDR3 nucleotide sequence: TGTGCCATCAGTCCGGGGGCTAACTATGGCTACACCTTC.

The chain is built from TRBV11-2 and TRBJ1-4; TRBD1 might be the D (5 bases). CDR3 length equals 15 residues. Germline loops: CDR1 SGHAT, CDR2 FQNNGV. V lost 1 base, J lost 5 bases, and 11 bases lay in between. CDR3 region: CASSLVRPGNEKLFF. The CDR3 coding sequence is TGTGCCAGCAGCTTAGTGAGACCAGGGAATGAAAAACTGTTTTTT.